This T cell receptor (beta chain) was sequenced for a study of T-cell memory formation after mild COVID-19. V was clipped by 3 bases and J by 5 bases; unmatched bases: 3. The CDR3 is made up of 14 amino acids. The germline CDR1 and CDR2 sequences are SGHVS and FQNEAQ. Only a few counts were recorded for this clonotype. TCRdb redid the calling of the 5' RACE reads with MiXCR, one entry per CDR3 protein. There are roughly 480,000 distinct CDR3 sequences in the sample; around a quarter occur only once, and 12% lies in the top ten. The TCR comes from an adult woman who had mild COVID-19 (a few samples of this study predate the infection). Cell type and time point are not known. The chain is built from TRBV7-8 and TRBJ2-1, with 8 bases lining up with TRBD1. Sequenced sample: PBMCs or a T cell subset sorted from them (not recorded which). CDR3 in amino acids: CASSLDREHNEQFF. CDR3 DNA sequence: TGTGCCAGCAGCTTGGACAGGGAACACAATGAGCAGTTCTTC. Filled out from reference TRBV7-8 and TRBJ2-1, the complete variable domain reads GAGVSQSPRYKVAKRGQDVALRCDPISGHVSLFWYQQALGQGPEFLTYFQNEAQLDKSGLPSDRFFAERPEGSVSTLKIQRTQQEDSAVYLCASSLDREHNEQFFGPGTRLTVL.